The 14 T cell receptor beta chains below come from one sample, sequenced in a study of cytomegalovirus exposure and HLA in healthy donors. PCR used 60 Vbeta primers and 13 Jbeta primers. Here immunoSEQ multiplex PCR was the method, and the copy in TCRdb shows in-frame clones only, minus some. The repertoire table contains about 46,000 clones. Sequencing input: PBMCs. These receptors were collected from a woman aged 40 to 50 in good health and CMV-seronegative.

The chain uses TRBV10-3 and TRBJ2-1; no clear D. This CDR3 has 11 amino acids. Trimming removed 6 bases at V and 6 bases at J, with 6 bases between. Looked up from germline, CDR1 is ENHRY and CDR2 is SYGVKD. This chain's CDR3 is CAISYSNEQFF. CDR3 bases: TGTGCCATCAGCTACTCCAATGAGCAGTTCTTC.

CDR3 nucleotides: TGTGCCAGCAGCTGGGGACAGGGGAACACTGAAGCTTTCTTT. Its translation is CASSWGQGNTEAFF. The chain is built from TRBV13 and TRBJ1-1, with 9 positions matching TRBD1. Losses at the gene ends were 4 bases for V and 1 base for J; bases not matched to a gene: 1. The CDR3 contains 14 residues. The germline V gene encodes CDR1 PRHDT and CDR2 FYEKMQ (reference sequence).

V and J are TRBV27 and TRBJ1-5; TRBD1 might be the D (6 bases). The CDR3 loop spans 15 amino acids. The V gene's germline CDR1 is MNHEY and CDR2 SMNVEV (reference sequence). V was cut by 0 bases and J by 5 bases, with 11 bases left in between. In nucleotides, the CDR3 is TGTGCCAGCAGTTTATCGTGGGGGCAGGATCAGCCCCAGCATTTT. Translation: CASSLSWGQDQPQHF.

The chain employs TRBV6-1 and TRBJ1-1, with D perhaps matching TRBD1 (5 bases). V shed 5 bases and J shed 2 bases, with 12 bases lying between them. This CDR3 spans 14 amino acids. CDR1 and CDR2 from the germline V gene are MNHNS and SASEGT. CDR3 in amino acids: CASSIDSFNTEAFF. CDR3 bases: TGTGCCAGCAGTATTGACAGTTTTAACACTGAAGCTTTCTTT.

The chain uses TRBV7-9 and TRBJ1-4; perhaps TRBD1 as D (6 bases). The germline CDR1 and CDR2 sequences are SEHNR and FQNEAQ (reference sequence). Trimming removed 3 bases at V and 4 bases at J, with 18 bases between. The CDR3 sequence is 17 residues long. The CDR3 loop is CASSFVLGGRSNEKLFF. The CDR3 DNA is TGTGCCAGCAGCTTCGTCCTTGGGGGCAGGAGTAATGAAAAACTGTTTTTT.

The chain recombines TRBV5-1 with TRBJ2-1; 10 nucleotides agree with TRBD2. Germline V gene data show CDR1 as SGHRS and CDR2 as YFSETQ. With V trimmed by 0 bases and J by 9 bases, 9 bases remained unmatched. There are 16 residues in the CDR3. The chain's CDR3 is CASSLVTSGWVGEQFF. The CDR3 bases are TGCGCCAGCAGCTTGGTGACTAGCGGGTGGGTAGGTGAGCAGTTCTTC.

The rearrangement links TRBV13 to TRBJ2-7; D uncertain. V was shortened by 3 bases and J by 3 bases, with 6 bases between the two germline ends. CDR3 length: 12 residues. CDR1 PRHDT and CDR2 FYEKMQ come from the germline V gene (reference sequence). The CDR3 region has the DNA TGTGCCAGCAGCTTGAACAGCTACGAGCAGTACTTC. Translating it yields CASSLNSYEQYF.

CDR3 protein: CASSRQVSYEQYF. The CDR3 DNA reads TGTGCCAGCAGCCGACAGGTCTCCTACGAGCAGTACTTC. The rearrangement joins TRBV2 to TRBJ2-7; D is possibly TRBD1 (6 bases). The ends were cut back, 6 bases at V and 0 bases at J, with 9 bases in the middle. In germline, CDR1 is SNHLY, CDR2 FYNNEI. There are 13 residues in the CDR3.

The V gene is TRBV5-1, the J gene TRBJ2-3; maybe TRBD2 (5 bases). Per the germline V gene, CDR1 is SGHRS and CDR2 is YFSETQ. CDR3 length: 14 residues. Trimming took 5 bases from V and 0 from J, leaving 10 bases between them. CDR3 sequence (DNA): TGCGCCAGCAGGATAGCGTTAAGCACAGATACGCAGTATTTT. This sequence encodes CASRIALSTDTQYF.

The chain carries TRBV6-6 and TRBJ1-5; D is possibly TRBD1 (5 bases). This CDR3 has 13 amino acids. Germline CDR1 reads MNHNY; CDR2 reads SVGAGI (reference sequence). V dropped 6 bases and J dropped 6 bases, with 12 bases sitting between them. The CDR3 sequence: CASRPGFRQPQHF. DNA for the CDR3: TGTGCCAGCAGACCAGGGTTCCGTCAGCCCCAGCATTTT.

The genes are TRBV18 and TRBJ2-7, with 8 positions matching TRBD2. The CDR3 consists of 15 residues. In germline, CDR1 is KGHSH, CDR2 LQKENI. The junction had 3 bases not matched to a gene; V was cut back by 0 bases and J by 2 bases. CDR3 sequence (DNA): TGTGCCAGCTCACCACCCAGCGGGAGCGCCTACGAGCAGTACTTC. Protein product: CASSPPSGSAYEQYF.

The chain has TRBV7-3 and TRBJ2-3; 10 nucleotides agree with TRBD2. The germline gives CDR1 SGHTA, CDR2 FQGTGA. CDR3 length: 14 residues. The V and J ends lost 5 bases and 4 bases, in that order; junction bases with no gene match: 3. DNA of the CDR3: TGTGCCAGCAGCCCCGGGACTAGCGCAGATACGCAGTATTTT. Translation gives CASSPGTSADTQYF.

The J gene is TRBJ1-4, the V gene TRBV15, with D tentatively TRBD1 (5 bases). CDR1 is LNHNV, CDR2 YYDKDF, per germline (reference sequence). The CDR3 has 14 amino acids. Trimming took 0 bases from V and 4 from J, leaving 6 bases between them. The CDR3 DNA sequence: TGTGCCACCAGCAGAGATCAGGGTAATGAAAAACTGTTTTTT. It yields the protein CATSRDQGNEKLFF.

This chain connects TRBV18 to TRBJ1-1, with D possibly being TRBD1 (6 bases). Looked up from germline, CDR1 is KGHSH and CDR2 is LQKENI. CDR3 size: 15 residues. V lost 3 bases to trimming and J lost 1 base, with 12 bases between them. This chain's CDR3 is CASSPDRGANTEAFF. In DNA, the CDR3 is TGTGCCAGCTCACCGGATCGGGGGGCGAACACTGAAGCTTTCTTT.